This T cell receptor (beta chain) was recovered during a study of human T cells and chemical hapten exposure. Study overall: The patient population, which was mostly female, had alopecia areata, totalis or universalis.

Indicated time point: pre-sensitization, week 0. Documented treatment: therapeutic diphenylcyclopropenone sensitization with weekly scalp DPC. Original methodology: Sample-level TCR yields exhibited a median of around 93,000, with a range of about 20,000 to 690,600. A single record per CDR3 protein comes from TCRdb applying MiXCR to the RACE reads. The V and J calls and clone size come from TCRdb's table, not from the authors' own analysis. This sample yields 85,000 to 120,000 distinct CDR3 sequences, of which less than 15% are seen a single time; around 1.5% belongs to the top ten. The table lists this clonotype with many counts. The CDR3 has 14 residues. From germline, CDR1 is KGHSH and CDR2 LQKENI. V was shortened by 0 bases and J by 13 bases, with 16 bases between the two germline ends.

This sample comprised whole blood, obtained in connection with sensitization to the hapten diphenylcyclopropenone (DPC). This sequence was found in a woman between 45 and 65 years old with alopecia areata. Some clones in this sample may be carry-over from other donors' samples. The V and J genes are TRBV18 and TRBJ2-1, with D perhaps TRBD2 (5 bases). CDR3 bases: TGTGCCAGCTCACCACCGGATTGGAACGGGAAACAGTTCTTC. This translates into CASSPPDWNGKQFF.